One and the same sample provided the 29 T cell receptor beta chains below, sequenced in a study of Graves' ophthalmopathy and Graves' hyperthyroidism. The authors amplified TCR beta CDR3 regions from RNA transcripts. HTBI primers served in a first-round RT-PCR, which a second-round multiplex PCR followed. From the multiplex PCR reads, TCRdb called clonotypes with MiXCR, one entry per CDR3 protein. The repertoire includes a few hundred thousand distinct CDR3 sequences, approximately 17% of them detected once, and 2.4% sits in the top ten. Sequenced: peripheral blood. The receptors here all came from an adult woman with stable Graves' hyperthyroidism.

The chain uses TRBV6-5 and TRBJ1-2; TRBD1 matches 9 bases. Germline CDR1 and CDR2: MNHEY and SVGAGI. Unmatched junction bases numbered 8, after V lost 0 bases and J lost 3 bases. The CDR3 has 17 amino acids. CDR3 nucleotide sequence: TGTGCCAGCAGTTACTCGCCACGGACAGGGGATTACTATGGCTACACCTTC. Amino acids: CASSYSPRTGDYYGYTF.

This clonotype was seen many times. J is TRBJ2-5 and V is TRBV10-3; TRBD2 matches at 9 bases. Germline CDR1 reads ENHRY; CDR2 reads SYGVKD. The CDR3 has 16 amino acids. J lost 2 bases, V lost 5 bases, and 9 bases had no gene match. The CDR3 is CAISPRRAGGQETQYF. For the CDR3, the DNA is TGTGCCATCAGTCCCCGGCGAGCGGGAGGACAAGAGACCCAGTACTTC.

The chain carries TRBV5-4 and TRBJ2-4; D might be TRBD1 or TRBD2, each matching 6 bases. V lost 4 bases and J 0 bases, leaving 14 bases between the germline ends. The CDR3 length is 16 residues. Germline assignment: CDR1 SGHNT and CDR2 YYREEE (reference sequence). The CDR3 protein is CASSKDGGTAKNIQYF. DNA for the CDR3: TGTGCCAGCAGCAAAGACGGGGGCACAGCCAAAAACATTCAGTACTTC.

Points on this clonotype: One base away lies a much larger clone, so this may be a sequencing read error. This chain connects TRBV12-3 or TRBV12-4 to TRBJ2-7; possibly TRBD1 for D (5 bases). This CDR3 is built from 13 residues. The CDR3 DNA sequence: TGTACCAGCAGTCCCAGGGTTGGACCCGAGCAGTACTTC. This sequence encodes CTSSPRVGPEQYF.

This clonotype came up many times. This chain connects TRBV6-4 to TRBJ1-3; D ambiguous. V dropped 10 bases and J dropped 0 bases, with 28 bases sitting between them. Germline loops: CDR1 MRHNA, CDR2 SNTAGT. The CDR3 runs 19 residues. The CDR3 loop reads CATIPPLGRGPGSGNTIYF. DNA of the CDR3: TGTGCCACCATCCCCCCCTTGGGGAGAGGACCTGGCTCTGGAAACACCATATATTTT.

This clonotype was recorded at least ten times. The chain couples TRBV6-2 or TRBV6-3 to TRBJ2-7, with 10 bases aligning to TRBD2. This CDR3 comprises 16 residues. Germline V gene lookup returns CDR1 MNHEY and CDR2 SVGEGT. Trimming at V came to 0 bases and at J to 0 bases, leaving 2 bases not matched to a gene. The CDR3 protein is CASSYSGLADSYEQYF. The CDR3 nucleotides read TGTGCCAGCAGTTACTCTGGACTAGCGGACTCCTACGAGCAGTACTTC.

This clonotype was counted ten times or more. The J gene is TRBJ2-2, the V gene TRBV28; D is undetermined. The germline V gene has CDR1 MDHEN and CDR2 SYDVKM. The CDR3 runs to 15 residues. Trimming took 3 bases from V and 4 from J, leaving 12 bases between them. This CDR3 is CASSFVGLGTGELFF. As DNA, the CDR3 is TGTGCCAGCAGTTTCGTCGGGCTAGGCACCGGGGAGCTGTTTTTT.

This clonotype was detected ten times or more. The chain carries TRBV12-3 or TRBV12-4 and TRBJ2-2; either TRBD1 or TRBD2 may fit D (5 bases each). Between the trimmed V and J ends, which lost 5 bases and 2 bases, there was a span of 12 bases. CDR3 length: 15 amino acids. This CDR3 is CASSNRDLNTGELFF. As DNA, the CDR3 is TGTGCCAGCAGTAACCGGGACCTAAACACCGGGGAGCTGTTTTTT.

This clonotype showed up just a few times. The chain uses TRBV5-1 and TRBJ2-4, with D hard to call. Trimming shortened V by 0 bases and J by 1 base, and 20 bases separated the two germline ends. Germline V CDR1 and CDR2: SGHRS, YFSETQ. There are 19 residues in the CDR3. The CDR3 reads CASSLEGIPPQRAKNIQYF. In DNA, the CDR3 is TGCGCCAGCAGCTTGGAAGGTATACCTCCACAACGGGCCAAAAACATTCAGTACTTC.

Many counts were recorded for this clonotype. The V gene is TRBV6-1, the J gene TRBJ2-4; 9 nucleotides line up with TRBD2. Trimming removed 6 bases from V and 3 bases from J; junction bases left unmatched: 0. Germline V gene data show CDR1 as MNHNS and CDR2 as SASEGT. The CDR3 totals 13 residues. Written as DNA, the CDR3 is TGTGCCAGCAGGACTAGCGGCAAAAACATTCAGTACTTC. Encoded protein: CASRTSGKNIQYF.

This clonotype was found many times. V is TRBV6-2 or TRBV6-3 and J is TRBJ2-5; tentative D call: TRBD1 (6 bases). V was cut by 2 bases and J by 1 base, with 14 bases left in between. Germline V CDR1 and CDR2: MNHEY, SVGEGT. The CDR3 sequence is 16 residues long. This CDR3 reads CASSYRPGQLQETQYF. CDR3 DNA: TGTGCCAGCAGTTACCGGCCAGGACAGCTCCAAGAGACCCAGTACTTC.

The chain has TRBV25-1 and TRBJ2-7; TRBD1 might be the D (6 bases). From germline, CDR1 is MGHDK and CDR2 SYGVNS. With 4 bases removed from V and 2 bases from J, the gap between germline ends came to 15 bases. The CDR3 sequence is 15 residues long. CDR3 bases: TGTGCCAGCAGTGGGACAGCCACCGCTCCCTACGAGCAGTACTTC. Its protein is CASSGTATAPYEQYF.

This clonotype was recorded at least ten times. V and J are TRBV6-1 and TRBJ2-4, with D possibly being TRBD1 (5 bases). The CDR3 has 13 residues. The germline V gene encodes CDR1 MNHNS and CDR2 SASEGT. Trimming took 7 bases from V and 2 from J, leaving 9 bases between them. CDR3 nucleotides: TGTGCCAGCAACAAGGACACCAAAAACATTCAGTACTTC. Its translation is CASNKDTKNIQYF.

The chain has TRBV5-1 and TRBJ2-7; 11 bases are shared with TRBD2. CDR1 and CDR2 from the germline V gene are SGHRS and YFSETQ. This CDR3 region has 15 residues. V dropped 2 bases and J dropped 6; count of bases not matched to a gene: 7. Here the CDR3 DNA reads TGCGCCAGCAGCTTTATAGCGGGAGGGCCAGGCGAGCAGTACTTC. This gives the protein CASSFIAGGPGEQYF.

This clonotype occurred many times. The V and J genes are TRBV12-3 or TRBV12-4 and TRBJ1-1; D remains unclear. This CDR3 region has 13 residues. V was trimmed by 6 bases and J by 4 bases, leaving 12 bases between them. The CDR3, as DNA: TGTGCCAGCAGCAAGGGTGCAGGCACTGAAGCTTTCTTT. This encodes CASSKGAGTEAFF.

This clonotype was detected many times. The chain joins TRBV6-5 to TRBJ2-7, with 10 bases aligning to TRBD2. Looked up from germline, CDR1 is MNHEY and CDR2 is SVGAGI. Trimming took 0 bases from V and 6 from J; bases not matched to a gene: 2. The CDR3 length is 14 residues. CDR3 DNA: TGTGCCAGCAGTTACTCTTTAGCGGGAGGCGAGCAGTACTTC. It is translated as CASSYSLAGGEQYF.

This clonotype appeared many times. The CDR3 bases are TGTGCCAGCAGCTCACTGAGCGGGAGGGGGTACACCGGGGAGCTGTTTTTT. This codes for CASSSLSGRGYTGELFF. J is TRBJ2-2 and V is TRBV6-2 or TRBV6-3; 10 bases align to TRBD2. Germline values: CDR1 MNHEY, CDR2 SVGEGT. The CDR3 is 17 residues long. The ends lost 6 bases at V and 3 bases at J; junction bases unmatched: 10.

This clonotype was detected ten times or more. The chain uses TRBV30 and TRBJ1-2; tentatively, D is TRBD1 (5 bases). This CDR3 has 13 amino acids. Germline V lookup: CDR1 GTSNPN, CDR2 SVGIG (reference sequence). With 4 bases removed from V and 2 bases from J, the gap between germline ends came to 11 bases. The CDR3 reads CAWTRTTNYGYTF. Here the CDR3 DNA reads TGTGCCTGGACCAGGACAACAAACTATGGCTACACCTTC.

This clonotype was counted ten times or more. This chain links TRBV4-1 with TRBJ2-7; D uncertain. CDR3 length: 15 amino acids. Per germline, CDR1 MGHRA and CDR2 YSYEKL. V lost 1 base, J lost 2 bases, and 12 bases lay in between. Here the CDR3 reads CASSQGAGVAYEQYF. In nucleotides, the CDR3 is TGCGCCAGCAGCCAAGGGGCCGGAGTTGCCTACGAGCAGTACTTC.

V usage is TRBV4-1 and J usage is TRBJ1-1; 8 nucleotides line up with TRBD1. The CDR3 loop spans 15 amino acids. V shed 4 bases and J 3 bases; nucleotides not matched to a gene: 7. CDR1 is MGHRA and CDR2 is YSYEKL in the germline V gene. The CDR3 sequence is CASSPRQGTDTEAFF. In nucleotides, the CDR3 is TGCGCCAGCAGCCCGCGACAGGGGACGGACACTGAAGCTTTCTTT.

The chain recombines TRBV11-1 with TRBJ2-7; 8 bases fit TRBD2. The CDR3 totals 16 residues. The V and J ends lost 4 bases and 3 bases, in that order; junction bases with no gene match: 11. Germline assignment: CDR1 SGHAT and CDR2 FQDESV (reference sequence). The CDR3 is CASSSSQEGLVYEQYF. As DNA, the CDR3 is TGTGCCAGCAGCTCTTCACAGGAGGGACTAGTCTACGAGCAGTACTTC.

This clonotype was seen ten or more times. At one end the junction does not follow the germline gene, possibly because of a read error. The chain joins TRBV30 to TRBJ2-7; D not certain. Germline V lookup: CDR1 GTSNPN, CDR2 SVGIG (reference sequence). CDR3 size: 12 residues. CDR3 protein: CAWSEAVYEQHF. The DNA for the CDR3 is TGTGCCTGGAGCGAAGCTGTCTACGAGCAGCACTTC. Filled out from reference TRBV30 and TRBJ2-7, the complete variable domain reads SQTIHQWPATLVQPVGSPLSLECTVEGTSNPNLYWYRQAAGRGLQLLFYSVGIGQISSEVPQNLSASRPQDRQFILSSKKLLLSDSGFYLCAWSEAVYEQHFGPGTRLTVT.

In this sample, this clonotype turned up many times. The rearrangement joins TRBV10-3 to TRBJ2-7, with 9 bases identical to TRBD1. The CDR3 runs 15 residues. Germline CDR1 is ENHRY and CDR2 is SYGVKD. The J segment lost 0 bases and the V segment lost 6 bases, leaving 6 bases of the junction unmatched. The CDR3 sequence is CAISNRQGDSYEQYF. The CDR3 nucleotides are TGTGCCATCAGCAACCGACAGGGGGACTCCTACGAGCAGTACTTC.

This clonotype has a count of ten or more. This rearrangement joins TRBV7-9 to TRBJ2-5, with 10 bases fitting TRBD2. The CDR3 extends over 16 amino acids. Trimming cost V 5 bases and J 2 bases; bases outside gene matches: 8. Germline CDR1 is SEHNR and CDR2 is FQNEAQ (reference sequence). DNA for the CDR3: TGTGCCAGCAGCGACCAGCGGGAGGGCGGGCAAGAGACCCAGTACTTC. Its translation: CASSDQREGGQETQYF. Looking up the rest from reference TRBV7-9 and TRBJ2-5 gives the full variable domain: DTGVSQNPRHKITKRGQNVTFRCDPISEHNRLYWYRQTLGQGPEFLTYFQNEAQLEKSRLLSDRFSAERPKGSFSTLEIQRTEQGDSAMYLCASSDQREGGQETQYFGPGTRLLVL.

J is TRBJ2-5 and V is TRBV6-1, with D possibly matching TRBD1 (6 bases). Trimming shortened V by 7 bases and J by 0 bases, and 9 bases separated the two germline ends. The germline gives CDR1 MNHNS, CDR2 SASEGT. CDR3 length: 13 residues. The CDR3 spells CASNRANQETQYF. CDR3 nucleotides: TGTGCCAGCAACAGGGCGAACCAAGAGACCCAGTACTTC.

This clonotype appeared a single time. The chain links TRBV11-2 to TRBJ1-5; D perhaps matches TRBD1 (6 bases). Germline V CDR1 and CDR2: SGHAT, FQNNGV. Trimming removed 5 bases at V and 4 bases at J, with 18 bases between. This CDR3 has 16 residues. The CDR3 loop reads CASSRERQVMNQPQHF. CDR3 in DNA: TGTGCCAGCAGCAGGGAACGACAGGTTATGAATCAGCCCCAGCATTTT. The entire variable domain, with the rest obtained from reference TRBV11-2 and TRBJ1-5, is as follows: EAGVAQSPRYKIIEKRQSVAFWCNPISGHATLYWYQQILGQGPKLLIQFQNNGVVDDSQLPKDRFSAERLKGVDSTLKIQPAKLEDSAVYLCASSRERQVMNQPQHFGDGTRLSIL.

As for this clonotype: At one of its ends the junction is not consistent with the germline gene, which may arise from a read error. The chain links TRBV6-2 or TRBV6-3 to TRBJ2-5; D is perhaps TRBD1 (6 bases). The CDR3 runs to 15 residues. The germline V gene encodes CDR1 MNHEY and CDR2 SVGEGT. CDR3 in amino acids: CASSGTQGPAETKYF. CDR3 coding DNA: TGTGCCAGCAGTGGTACACAGGGTCCAGCGGAGACCAAGTACTTC.

CDR3 protein: CASSTRQGSETQYF. As DNA, the CDR3 is TGTGCCAGCAGCACACGACAGGGGTCTGAGACCCAGTACTTC. The V call is TRBV7-3, the J call TRBJ2-5; 8 bases match TRBD1. Trimming cost V 5 bases and J 5 bases; bases outside gene matches: 7. This CDR3 has 14 residues. CDR1 and CDR2 from the germline V gene are SGHTA and FQGTGA.

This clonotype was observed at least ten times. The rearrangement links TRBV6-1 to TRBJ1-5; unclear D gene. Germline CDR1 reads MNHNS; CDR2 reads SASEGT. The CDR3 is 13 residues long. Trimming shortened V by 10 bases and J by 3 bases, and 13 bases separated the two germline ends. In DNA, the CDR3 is TGTGCCACCTGTCAGAATTCCAATCAGCCCCAGCATTTT. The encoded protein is CATCQNSNQPQHF.